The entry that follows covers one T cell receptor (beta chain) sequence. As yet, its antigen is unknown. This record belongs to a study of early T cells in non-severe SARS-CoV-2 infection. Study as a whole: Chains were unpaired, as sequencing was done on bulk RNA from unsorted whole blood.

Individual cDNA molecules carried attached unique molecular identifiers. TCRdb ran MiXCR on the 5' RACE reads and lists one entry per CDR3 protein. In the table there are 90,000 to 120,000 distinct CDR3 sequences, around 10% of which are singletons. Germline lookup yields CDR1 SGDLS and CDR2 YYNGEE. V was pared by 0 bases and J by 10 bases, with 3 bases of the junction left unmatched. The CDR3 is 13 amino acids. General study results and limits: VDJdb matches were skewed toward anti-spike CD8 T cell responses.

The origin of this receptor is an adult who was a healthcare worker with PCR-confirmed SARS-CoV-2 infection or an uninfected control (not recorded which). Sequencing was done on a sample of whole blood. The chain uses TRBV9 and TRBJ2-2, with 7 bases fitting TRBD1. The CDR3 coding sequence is TGTGCCAGCAGCGTAGGCCAGGGGGTGGAGCTGTTTTTT. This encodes CASSVGQGVELFF.